This T cell receptor (beta chain) was obtained from a study of blood T cell repertoires in COVID-19. Germline values: CDR1 KGHSH, CDR2 LQKENI. V was pared by 0 bases and J by 4 bases, with 5 bases of the junction left unmatched. The CDR3 sequence is 16 residues long. TCRdb's table, derived via immunoSEQ multiplex PCR, lists solely in-frame clones and lacks some. The repertoire consists of 130,000 or so clones, with 88% occurring once and the leading ten covering less than 2.5%. Sequenced material: peripheral blood. The clonotype comes from an older man with active COVID-19. The chain employs TRBV18 and TRBJ2-3; 9 nucleotides agree with TRBD2. CDR3 sequence: CASSPPRSGSADTQYF. The CDR3 nucleotides read TGTGCCAGCTCACCACCCCGTAGCGGGAGCGCAGATACGCAGTATTTT.